One sample yielded the 8 T cell receptor beta chains listed below, sequenced in a study of vaccination and CD4 T cells after COVID-19. Time point here: late sampling 161 to 241 days after vaccination in a few convalescent patients. TCRdb independently ran MiXCR on the PCR reads; one entry per CDR3 protein. Among about 28,000 distinct CDR3 sequences, around 53% were seen once, and the ten largest hold over 4.5%. Sequencing was performed on CD4+ T cells from blood, taken about 7 months after SARS-CoV-2 vaccination. These receptors were obtained from a human donor who had recovered from COVID-19.

The gene calls are TRBV7-9 and TRBJ1-1; D is unclear. The CDR3 length is 14 residues. In germline, CDR1 is SEHNR, CDR2 FQNEAQ (reference sequence). Trimming stripped 5 bases from V and 11 bases from J, with 21 bases between. The CDR3: CASSLPIFAGEAFF. The CDR3 bases are TGTGCCAGCAGCCTCCCAATATTTGCCGGGGAGGCTTTCTTT.

The chain carries TRBV27 and TRBJ2-7, with TRBD2 matching 12 bases. CDR3 size: 15 residues. V was pared by 4 bases and J by 2 bases, with 3 bases of the junction left unmatched. CDR1 and CDR2 from the germline V gene are MNHEY and SMNVEV (reference sequence). The CDR3 sequence: CASSSSGRGPYEQYF. CDR3 in DNA: TGTGCCAGCAGTTCTAGCGGGAGGGGCCCCTACGAGCAGTACTTC.

The rearrangement links TRBV7-9 to TRBJ1-2; maybe TRBD1 (5 bases). V lost 0 bases, J lost 1 base, and 9 bases lay in between. Germline V gene data show CDR1 as SEHNR and CDR2 as FQNEAQ (reference sequence). The CDR3 totals 15 residues. Here the CDR3 DNA reads TGTGCCAGCAGCTTAGCTGGGGGTGTTAACTATGGCTACACCTTC. Protein: CASSLAGGVNYGYTF.

The J gene is TRBJ2-3, the V gene TRBV28; D gene ambiguous. The CDR3 consists of 15 residues. The germline V and J ends were trimmed by 3 bases and 4 bases, with 14 bases remaining between them. Germline loops: CDR1 MDHEN, CDR2 SYDVKM. CDR3 loop: CASSFVGGRADTQYF. CDR3 DNA: TGTGCCAGCAGTTTCGTGGGCGGTCGGGCAGATACGCAGTATTTT.

This clonotype was recorded a few times. V gene TRBV7-3 combines with J gene TRBJ2-3; TRBD2 matches 9 bases. Germline assignment: CDR1 SGHTA and CDR2 FQGTGA. CDR3 length equals 17 residues. The V segment lost 1 base and the J segment 3 bases; nucleotides outside the gene matches: 8. The CDR3 spells CASSLNPAAGGTDTQYF. The CDR3 DNA follows: TGTGCCAGCAGCTTAAACCCGGCAGCGGGAGGAACAGATACGCAGTATTTT.

The chain couples TRBV25-1 to TRBJ2-1; D could derive from TRBD1 or TRBD2 (5 bases each). The CDR3 extends over 12 amino acids. Germline-derived CDR1 and CDR2 are MGHDK and SYGVNS. V was cut by 1 base and J by 15 bases, with 13 bases left in between. Here the CDR3 DNA reads TGTGCCAGCAGTGAATCTCGCAGGGACCGGTTCTTC. Its translation: CASSESRRDRFF.

The V gene is TRBV6-5, the J gene TRBJ1-2; D possibly corresponds to TRBD1 (5 bases). Trimming cost V 4 bases and J 8 bases, with 20 bases left between them. Germline loops: CDR1 MNHEY, CDR2 SVGAGI. This CDR3 region has 15 residues. The CDR3 DNA is TGTGCCAGCAGTTCCTCACTCATGGGGGTTCGAGGCTACACCTTC. This translates into CASSSSLMGVRGYTF.

This clonotype is labeled medium-sized (0.01 to 0.1%). V usage is TRBV20-1 and J usage is TRBJ1-5; D may be TRBD1 (5 bases). CDR3 length: 15 residues. CDR1 and CDR2 (germline): DFQATT, SNEGSKA (reference sequence). The germline V and J ends were trimmed by 3 bases and 6 bases, with 18 bases remaining between them. The DNA of the CDR3 is TGCAGTGCTAGTGAAAGTGGGGCGGGGAGTCAGCCCCAGCATTTT. Protein sequence: CSASESGAGSQPQHF.